This is a list of T cell receptor beta chains from one sample in a study of cytomegalovirus exposure and HLA in healthy donors. TCRdb's copy holds only in-frame clones and misses some; the assay was immunoSEQ multiplex PCR. This table has over 85,000 clones, around 96% appearing once. The sample consisted of PBMCs. These receptors originate from a woman younger than 35 in good health and CMV-seronegative. The CDR3 runs from the conserved cysteine through the conserved F or W. A D gene is named only where the DNA matches it firmly. Clone size is not always given. Where it is, it says once, few, many or a class for expanded clones.

J,D,size,V,DNA,CDR3
TRBJ1-1,-,-,TRBV6-7,TGTGCCAGCAGTTACAGGACGGGGGGTTCTTTCTTT,CASSYRTGGSFF
TRBJ2-7,-,-,TRBV6-6,TGTGCCTCCCAGTCACAACCCACCTCCTACGAGCAGTACTTC,CASQSQPTSYEQYF
TRBJ1-3,TRBD1,-,TRBV27,TGTGCCAGCAGGCCTGAACAGGGGGCTTGGAACACCATATATTTT,CASRPEQGAWNTIYF
TRBJ2-1,TRBD1,-,TRBV9,TGTGCCAGCAGCCCAGGGGGTGGGACAGGGTTTGTCGATGAGCAGTTCTTC,CASSPGGGTGFVDEQFF
TRBJ1-6,-,-,TRBV30,TGTGCCTGGCTAGAGCAGATTACTCCCCACGGTTATAATTCACCCCTCCACTTT,CAWLEQITPHGYNSPLHF
TRBJ1-1,-,-,TRBV30,TGTGCCTGGAGGGCCACCGGGACACGGGCTTTCTTT,CAWRATGTRAFF
TRBJ1-3,-,-,TRBV14,TGTGCCAGCAGCCAAACCCCAGATGGAAACACCATATATTTT,CASSQTPDGNTIYF
TRBJ2-1,TRBD2,-,TRBV6-5,TGTGCCAGCAGCCGACTAGCGGGAGTGTACAATGAGCAGTTCTTC,CASSRLAGVYNEQFF
TRBJ2-3,TRBD1,-,TRBV5-1,TGCGCCAGCAGCTTGGCGTCTATGACAGGGGGAAGCACAGATACGCAGTATTTT,CASSLASMTGGSTDTQYF
TRBJ2-1,TRBD2,-,TRBV27,TGTGCCAGCAGTTCCGGGACTAGCGGGCACAATGAGCAGTTCTTC,CASSSGTSGHNEQFF
TRBJ2-5,-,-,TRBV2,TGTGCCAGCAGGGTCCGTGGCAGCCAAGAGACCCAGTACTTC,CASRVRGSQETQYF
TRBJ2-7,-,-,TRBV6-4,TGTGCCAGCAGTGAAGGGGGGGCCGAAAATAGCTACGAGCAGTACTTC,CASSEGGAENSYEQYF
TRBJ1-2,-,-,TRBV11-3,TGTGCCAGCAGCCCAGTCCCCCAGGGGCTGGGTGGCTACACCTTC,CASSPVPQGLGGYTF
TRBJ2-7,TRBD1,-,TRBV4-1,TGCGCCAGCAGCCAGTTACCGGGACAGGGGGACTACGAGCAGTACTTC,CASSQLPGQGDYEQYF
TRBJ2-5,TRBD2,once,TRBV10-3,TGTGCCACCCAGTCTAGCGGGGCTCAAGAGACCCAGTACTTC,CATQSSGAQETQYF
TRBJ2-5,TRBD2,-,TRBV9,TGTGCCAGCAGCCCTACTAGCGGGGGAGAGACCCAGTACTTC,CASSPTSGGETQYF
TRBJ2-1,-,-,TRBV2,TGTGCCAGCAGTGAAGCCCCTCAGAATTACAATGAGCAGTTCTTC,CASSEAPQNYNEQFF
TRBJ1-1,-,-,TRBV29-1,TGCAGCGTTGCCGACACTGAAGCTTTCTTT,CSVADTEAFF
TRBJ1-5,-,-,TRBV6-6,TGTGCCAGCAAACAGGGTTTGGGCAATCAGCCCCAGCATTTT,CASKQGLGNQPQHF
TRBJ1-1,TRBD1,-,TRBV4-1,TGCGCCAGCAGCCAACCACAGGGGTCGAACACTGAAGCTTTCTTT,CASSQPQGSNTEAFF
TRBJ1-6,TRBD1,-,TRBV27,TGTGCCAGCAGTTTCGGACAGGGGAGCTCCTATAATTCACCCCTCCACTTT,CASSFGQGSSYNSPLHF
TRBJ2-3,-,-,TRBV11-3,TGTGCCAGCAGCCCCCAAGATTCGGTATCGGGGGATACGCAGTATTTT,CASSPQDSVSGDTQYF
TRBJ2-2,-,-,TRBV5-4,TGTGCCAGCAGCTTGGTAGAGAATACCGGGGAGCTGTTTTTT,CASSLVENTGELFF
TRBJ1-3,-,-,TRBV30,TGTGCCTGGAGTATAGACAGTTCTTTAAACACCATATATTTT,CAWSIDSSLNTIYF
TRBJ1-1,-,once,TRBV18,TGTGCCAGCTCCCTAGCGGGAAACACTGAAGCTTTCTTT,CASSLAGNTEAFF
TRBJ2-1,TRBD2,-,TRBV16,TGTGCCAGCCTAACGACTAGCGGGGTTGGTGAGCAGTTCTTC,CASLTTSGVGEQFF
TRBJ1-2,-,-,TRBV25-1,TGTGCCAGCAGTATGGGGGGAGGCTACACCTTC,CASSMGGGYTF
TRBJ2-1,-,-,TRBV5-6,TGTGCCAGCAGCAAGGTCGTTCGGGACTCCAGAATCAATGAGCAGTTCTTC,CASSKVVRDSRINEQFF
TRBJ2-7,TRBD1,-,TRBV28,TGTGCCAGCAGTTTAGGGGACAGGTCCTACGAGCAGTACTTC,CASSLGDRSYEQYF
TRBJ1-1,TRBD1,-,TRBV19,TGTGCCAGCACCAGGGGGACAGGGGGCCGTCGGGACACTGAAGCTTTCTTT,CASTRGTGGRRDTEAFF
TRBJ2-3,TRBD2,once,TRBV7-7,TGTGCTAGCAGCCCAACCCAGGGCGGGGGGGCGCAGTATTTT,CASSPTQGGGAQYF
TRBJ2-1,-,-,TRBV6-5,TGTGCCAGCAGTCCTGGACAGTCTGACTACAATGAGCAGTTCTTC,CASSPGQSDYNEQFF
TRBJ1-1,TRBD1,-,TRBV5-6,TGTGCCAGCAGCTTCTTGACAGGGGGAAGGGGCACTGAAGCTTTCTTT,CASSFLTGGRGTEAFF
TRBJ1-1,-,-,TRBV5-1,TGCGCCAGCAGCCCCGGCGGTCGCACTGAAGCTTTCTTT,CASSPGGRTEAFF
TRBJ2-3,TRBD2,-,TRBV7-6,TGTGCCAGCAGCTTAGCGGTAGCGGGAGAGGGGACAGATACGCAGTATTTT,CASSLAVAGEGTDTQYF
TRBJ1-5,TRBD1,-,TRBV4-3,TGCGCCAGCAGCCAAGATTGGTATCGGACAGGGGCGTATAGCAATCAGCCCCAGCATTTT,CASSQDWYRTGAYSNQPQHF
TRBJ2-5,TRBD2,-,TRBV5-1,TGCGCCAGCAGCCCGACCGGGAGGGGAGGGGAGACCCAGTACTTC,CASSPTGRGGETQYF
TRBJ2-5,TRBD2,-,TRBV4-2,TGTGCCAGCAGCCAAGAGAGCGGGGGGGCCGGGGGAGCCCAGTACTTC,CASSQESGGAGGAQYF
TRBJ1-2,-,-,TRBV7-8,TGTGCCAGCAGCTTAGAACGGAACTATGGCTACACCTTC,CASSLERNYGYTF
TRBJ2-1,TRBD2,-,TRBV6-4,TGTGCCAGCAGTGGGACTAGCGGGAGCAATGAGCAGTTCTTC,CASSGTSGSNEQFF
TRBJ2-1,TRBD2,-,TRBV19,TGTGCCAGTAGTATGCGACTAGCGGGTCCCAATGAGCAGTTCTTC,CASSMRLAGPNEQFF
TRBJ1-1,-,-,TRBV4-1,TGCGCCAGCAGCCAAGATTTTGGGACCGGGAGAGGAAGGATTAAGAACACTGAAGCTTTCTTT,CASSQDFGTGRGRIKNTEAFF
TRBJ1-2,TRBD1,-,TRBV6-5,TGTGCCAGCAGTGCACCGGGACAGGGAAACTATGGCTACACCTTC,CASSAPGQGNYGYTF
TRBJ2-1,TRBD1,-,TRBV28,TGTGCCAGCAGTTCCAACAGGGGGCAGGACAATGAGCAGTTCTTC,CASSSNRGQDNEQFF
TRBJ2-7,TRBD1,-,TRBV30,TGTGCCTGGATCTCCGGGACAGGGGCCCACGAGCAGTACTTC,CAWISGTGAHEQYF
TRBJ2-1,-,-,TRBV6-1,TGTGCCGCCGTACAGCCGTACTCAATGAGTCGGCAGTTCTTC,CAAVQPYSMSRQFF
TRBJ1-4,-,-,TRBV2,TGTGCCAATCAACAGGCAACTAATGAAAAACTGTTTTTT,CANQQATNEKLFF
TRBJ2-5,-,-,TRBV6-1,TGTGCCAGCAGAGAACCTGGGCAGGGTGTTAGGGAGACCCAGTACTTC,CASREPGQGVRETQYF
TRBJ2-1,TRBD1,-,TRBV10-3,TGTGCCATCAGGGGACAGGGGGCGGGTGAGCAGTTCTTC,CAIRGQGAGEQFF
TRBJ2-5,-,-,TRBV2,TGTGCCAGCAGTGTAACGGACCAAGAGACCCAGTACTTC,CASSVTDQETQYF
TRBJ2-5,TRBD2,-,TRBV19,TGTGCCAGTACACTAGCGGGAGCTCAGGAGACCCAGTACTTC,CASTLAGAQETQYF
TRBJ1-1,-,-,TRBV19,TGTGCCAGTAAGGACGGGAGGGACGGGAACACTGAAGCTTTCTTT,CASKDGRDGNTEAFF
TRBJ2-1,TRBD2,-,TRBV11-2,TGTGCCAGCAGCTTGAGGGGAGCGGGAACCTTATTTAATGAGCAGTTCTTC,CASSLRGAGTLFNEQFF
TRBJ1-6,TRBD1,-,TRBV18,TGTGCCAGCTCACCGGGGACAGGGAGTTCACCCCTCCACTTT,CASSPGTGSSPLHF